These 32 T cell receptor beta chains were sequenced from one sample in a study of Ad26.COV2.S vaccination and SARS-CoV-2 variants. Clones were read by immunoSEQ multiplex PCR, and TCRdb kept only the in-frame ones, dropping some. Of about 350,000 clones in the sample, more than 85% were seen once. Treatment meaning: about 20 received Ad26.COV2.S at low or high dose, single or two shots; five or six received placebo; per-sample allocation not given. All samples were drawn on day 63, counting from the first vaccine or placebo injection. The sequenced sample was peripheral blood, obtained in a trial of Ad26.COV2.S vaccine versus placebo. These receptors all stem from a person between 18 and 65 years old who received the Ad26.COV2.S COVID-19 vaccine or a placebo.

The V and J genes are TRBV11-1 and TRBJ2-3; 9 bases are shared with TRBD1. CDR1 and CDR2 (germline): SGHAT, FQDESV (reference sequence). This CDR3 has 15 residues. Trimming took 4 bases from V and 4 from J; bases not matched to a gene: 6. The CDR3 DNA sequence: TGTGCCAGCAGCTCCTCCCACAGGGGGCCAGATACGCAGTATTTT. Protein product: CASSSSHRGPDTQYF.

The CDR3 reads CASSPLGGIAEAFF. For the CDR3, the DNA is TGTGCCAGCAGTCCTCTAGGGGGAATAGCTGAAGCTTTCTTT. This sequence joins TRBV27 and TRBJ1-1, with a tentative D call TRBD1 (6 bases). V lost 5 bases and J 6 bases, leaving 16 bases between the germline ends. The CDR3 is 14 residues long. Germline lookup yields CDR1 MNHEY and CDR2 SMNVEV (reference sequence).

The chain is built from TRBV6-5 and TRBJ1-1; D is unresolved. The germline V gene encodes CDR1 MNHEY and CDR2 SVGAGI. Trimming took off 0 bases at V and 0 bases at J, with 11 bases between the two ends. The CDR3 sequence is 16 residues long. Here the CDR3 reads CASSYSPRDLNTEAFF. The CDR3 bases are TGTGCCAGCAGTTACTCCCCCCGAGACTTGAACACTGAAGCTTTCTTT.

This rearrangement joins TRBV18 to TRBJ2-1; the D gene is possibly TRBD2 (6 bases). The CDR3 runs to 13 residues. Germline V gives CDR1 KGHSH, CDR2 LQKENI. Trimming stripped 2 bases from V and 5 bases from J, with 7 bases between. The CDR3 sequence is CASSPGGNNEQFF. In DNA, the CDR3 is TGTGCCAGCTCACCAGGCGGGAACAATGAGCAGTTCTTC.

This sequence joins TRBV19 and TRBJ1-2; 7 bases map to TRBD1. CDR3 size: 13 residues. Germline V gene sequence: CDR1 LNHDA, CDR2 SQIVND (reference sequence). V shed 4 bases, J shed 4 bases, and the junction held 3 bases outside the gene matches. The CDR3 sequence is CASSNQGGYGYTF. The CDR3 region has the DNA TGTGCCAGTAGTAATCAGGGGGGCTATGGCTACACCTTC.

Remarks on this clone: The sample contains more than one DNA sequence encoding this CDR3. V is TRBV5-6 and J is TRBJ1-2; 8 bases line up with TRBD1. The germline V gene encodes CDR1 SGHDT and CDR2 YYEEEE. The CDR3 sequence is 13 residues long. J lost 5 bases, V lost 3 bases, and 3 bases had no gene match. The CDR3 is CASSSGQDYGYTF. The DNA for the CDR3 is TGTGCCAGCAGCTCGGGACAGGATTATGGCTACACCTTC.

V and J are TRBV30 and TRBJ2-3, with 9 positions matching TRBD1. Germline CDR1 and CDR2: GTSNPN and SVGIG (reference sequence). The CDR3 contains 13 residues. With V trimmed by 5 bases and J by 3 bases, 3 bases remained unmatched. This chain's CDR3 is CAWGQGLTDTQYF. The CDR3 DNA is TGTGCCTGGGGACAGGGGTTAACAGATACGCAGTATTTT.

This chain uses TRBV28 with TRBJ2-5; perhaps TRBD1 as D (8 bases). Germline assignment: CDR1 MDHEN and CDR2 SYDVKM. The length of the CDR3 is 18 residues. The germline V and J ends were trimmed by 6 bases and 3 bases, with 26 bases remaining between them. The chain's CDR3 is CASRWTGKVGEGKETQYF. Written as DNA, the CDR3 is TGTGCCAGCAGGTGGACAGGGAAAGTGGGGGAGGGGAAAGAGACCCAGTACTTC.

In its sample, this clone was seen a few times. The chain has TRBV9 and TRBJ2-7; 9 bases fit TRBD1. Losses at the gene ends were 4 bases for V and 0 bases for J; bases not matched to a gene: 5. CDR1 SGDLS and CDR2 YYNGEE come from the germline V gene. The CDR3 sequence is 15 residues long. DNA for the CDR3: TGTGCCAGCAGCCCGGGGACAGGGAGCTCCTACGAGCAGTACTTC. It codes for CASSPGTGSSYEQYF.

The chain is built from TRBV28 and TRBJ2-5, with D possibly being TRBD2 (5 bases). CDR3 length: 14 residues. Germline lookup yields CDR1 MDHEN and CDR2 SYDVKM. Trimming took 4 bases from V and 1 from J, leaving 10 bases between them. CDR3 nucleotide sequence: TGTGCCAGCAGTTCCTCGGGAACCCAAGAGACCCAGTACTTC. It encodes CASSSSGTQETQYF.

Here the CDR3 reads CASSHTFNPYEQYF. CDR3 DNA sequence: TGTGCCAGCAGCCATACTTTCAATCCCTACGAGCAGTACTTC. This chain joins TRBV7-9 and TRBJ2-7, with unresolved D. The CDR3 covers 14 residues. Germline values: CDR1 SEHNR, CDR2 FQNEAQ (reference sequence). Trimming pared 5 bases from V and 2 bases from J, leaving 13 bases between.

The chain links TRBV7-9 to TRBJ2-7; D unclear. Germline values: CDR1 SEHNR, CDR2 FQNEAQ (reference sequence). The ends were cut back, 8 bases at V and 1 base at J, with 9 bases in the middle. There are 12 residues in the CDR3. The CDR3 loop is CASGIRSYEQYF. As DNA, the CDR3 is TGTGCCAGCGGGATAAGGTCCTACGAGCAGTACTTC.

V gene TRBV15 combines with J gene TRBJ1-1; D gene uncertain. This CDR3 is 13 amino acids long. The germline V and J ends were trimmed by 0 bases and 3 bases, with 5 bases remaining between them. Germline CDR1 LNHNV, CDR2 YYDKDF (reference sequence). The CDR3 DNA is TGTGCCACCAGCAGAGACGTACACACTGAAGCTTTCTTT. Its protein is CATSRDVHTEAFF.

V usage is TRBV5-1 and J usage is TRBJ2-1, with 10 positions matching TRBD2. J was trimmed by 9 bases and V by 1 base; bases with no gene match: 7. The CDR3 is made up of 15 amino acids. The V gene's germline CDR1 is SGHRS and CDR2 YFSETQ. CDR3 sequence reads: CASSLLLAGDGEQFF. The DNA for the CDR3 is TGCGCCAGCAGCTTGCTTCTAGCGGGAGATGGTGAGCAGTTCTTC.

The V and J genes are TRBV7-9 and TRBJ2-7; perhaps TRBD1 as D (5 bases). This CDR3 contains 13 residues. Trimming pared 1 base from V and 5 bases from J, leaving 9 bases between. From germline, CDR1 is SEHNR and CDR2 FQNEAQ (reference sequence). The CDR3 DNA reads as TGTGCCAGCAGCTTAGAGGGGAAGGACGAGCAGTACTTC. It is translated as CASSLEGKDEQYF.

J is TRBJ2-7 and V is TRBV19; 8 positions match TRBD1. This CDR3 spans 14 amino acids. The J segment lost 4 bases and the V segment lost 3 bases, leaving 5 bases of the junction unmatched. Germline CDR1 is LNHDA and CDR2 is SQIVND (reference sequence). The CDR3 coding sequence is TGTGCCAGTAGTATTTCAGGGGGCGGATACGAGCAGTACTTC. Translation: CASSISGGGYEQYF.

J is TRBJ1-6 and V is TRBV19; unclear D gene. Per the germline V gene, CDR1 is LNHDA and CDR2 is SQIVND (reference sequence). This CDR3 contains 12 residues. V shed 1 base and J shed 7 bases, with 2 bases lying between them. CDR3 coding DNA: TGTGCCAGTAGTATAGGAAATTCACCCCTCCACTTT. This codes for CASSIGNSPLHF. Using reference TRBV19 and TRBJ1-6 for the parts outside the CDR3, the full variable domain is DGGITQSPKYLFRKEGQNVTLSCEQNLNHDAMYWYRQDPGQGLRLIYYSQIVNDFQKGDIAEGYSVSREKKESFPLTVTSAQKNPTAFYLCASSIGNSPLHFGNGTRLTVT.

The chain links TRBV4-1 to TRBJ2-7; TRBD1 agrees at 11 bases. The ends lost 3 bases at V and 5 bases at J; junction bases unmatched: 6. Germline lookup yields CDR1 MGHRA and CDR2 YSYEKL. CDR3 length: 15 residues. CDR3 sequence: CASSHPGQGGNEQYF. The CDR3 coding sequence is TGCGCCAGCAGCCATCCGGGACAGGGGGGGAACGAGCAGTACTTC.

The CDR3 loop reads CASSLGTGTGYTF. Here the CDR3 DNA reads TGTGCCAGCAGCTTAGGGACAGGGACCGGCTACACCTTC. The rearrangement links TRBV7-8 to TRBJ1-2; 8 bases fit TRBD1. The germline CDR1 and CDR2 sequences are SGHVS and FQNEAQ. Trimming removed 1 base from V and 8 bases from J; junction bases left unmatched: 3. This CDR3 contains 13 residues.

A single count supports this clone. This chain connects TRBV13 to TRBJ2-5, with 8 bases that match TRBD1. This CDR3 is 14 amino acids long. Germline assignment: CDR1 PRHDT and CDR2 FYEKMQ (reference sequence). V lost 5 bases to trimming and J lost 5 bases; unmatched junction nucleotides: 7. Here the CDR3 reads CASSARTGRETQYF. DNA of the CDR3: TGTGCCAGCAGCGCACGGACAGGGCGGGAGACCCAGTACTTC. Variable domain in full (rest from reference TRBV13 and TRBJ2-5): AAGVIQSPRHLIKEKRETATLKCYPIPRHDTVYWYQQGPGQDPQFLISFYEKMQSDKGSIPDRFSAQQFSDYHSELNMSSLELGDSALYFCASSARTGRETQYFGPGTRLLVL.

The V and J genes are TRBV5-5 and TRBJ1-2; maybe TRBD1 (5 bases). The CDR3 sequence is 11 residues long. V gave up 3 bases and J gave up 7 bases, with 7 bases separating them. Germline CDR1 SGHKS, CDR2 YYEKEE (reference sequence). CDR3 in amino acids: CASSSGTGYTF. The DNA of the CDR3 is TGTGCCAGCAGCTCCGGGACTGGCTACACCTTC.

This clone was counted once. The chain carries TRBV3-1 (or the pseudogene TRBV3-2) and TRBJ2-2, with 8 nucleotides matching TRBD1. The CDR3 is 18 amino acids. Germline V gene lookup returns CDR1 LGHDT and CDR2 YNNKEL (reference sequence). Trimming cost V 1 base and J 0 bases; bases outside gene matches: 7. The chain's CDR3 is CASSQGHRGIANTGELFF. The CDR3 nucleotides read TGTGCCAGCAGCCAAGGCCACAGGGGGATTGCGAACACCGGGGAGCTGTTTTTT.

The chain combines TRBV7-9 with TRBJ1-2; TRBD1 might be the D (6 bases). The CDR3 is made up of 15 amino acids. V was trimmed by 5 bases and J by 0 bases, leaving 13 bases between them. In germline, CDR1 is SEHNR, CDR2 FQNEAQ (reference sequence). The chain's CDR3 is CASSAARGTNYGYTF. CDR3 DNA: TGTGCCAGCAGCGCGGCCAGGGGAACTAACTATGGCTACACCTTC.

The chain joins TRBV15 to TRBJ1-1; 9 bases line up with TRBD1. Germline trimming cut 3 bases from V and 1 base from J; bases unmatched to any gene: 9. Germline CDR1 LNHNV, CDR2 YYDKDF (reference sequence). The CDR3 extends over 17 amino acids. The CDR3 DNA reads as TGTGCCACCAGCAGGGCTGGACAGGGGAGGACGAACACTGAAGCTTTCTTT. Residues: CATSRAGQGRTNTEAFF.

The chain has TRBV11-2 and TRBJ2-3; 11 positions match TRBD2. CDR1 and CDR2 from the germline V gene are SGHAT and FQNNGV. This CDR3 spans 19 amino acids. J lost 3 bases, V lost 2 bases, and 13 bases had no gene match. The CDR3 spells CASSLNTFGTSGRTDTQYF. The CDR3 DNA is TGTGCCAGCAGCTTAAACACATTCGGGACTAGCGGTAGAACAGATACGCAGTATTTT.

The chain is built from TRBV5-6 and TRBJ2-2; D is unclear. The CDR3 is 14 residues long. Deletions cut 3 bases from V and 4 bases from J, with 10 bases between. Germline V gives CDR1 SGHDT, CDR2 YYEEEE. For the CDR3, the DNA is TGTGCCAGCAGCTCCGGGCTGGCCACCGGGGAGCTGTTTTTT. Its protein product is CASSSGLATGELFF.

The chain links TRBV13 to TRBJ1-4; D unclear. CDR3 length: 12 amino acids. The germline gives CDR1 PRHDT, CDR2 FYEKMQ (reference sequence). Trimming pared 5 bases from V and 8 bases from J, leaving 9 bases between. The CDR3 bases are TGTGCCAGCAGCCATGGGCCGGAAAAACTGTTTTTT. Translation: CASSHGPEKLFF. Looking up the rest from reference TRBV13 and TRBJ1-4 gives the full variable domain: AAGVIQSPRHLIKEKRETATLKCYPIPRHDTVYWYQQGPGQDPQFLISFYEKMQSDKGSIPDRFSAQQFSDYHSELNMSSLELGDSALYFCASSHGPEKLFFGSGTQLSVL.

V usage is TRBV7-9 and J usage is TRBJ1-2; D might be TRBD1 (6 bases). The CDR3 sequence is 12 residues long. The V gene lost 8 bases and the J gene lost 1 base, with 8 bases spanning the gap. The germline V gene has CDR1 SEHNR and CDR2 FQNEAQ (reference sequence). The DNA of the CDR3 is TGTGCCAGCGGGACATTTAACTATGGCTACACCTTC. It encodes CASGTFNYGYTF.

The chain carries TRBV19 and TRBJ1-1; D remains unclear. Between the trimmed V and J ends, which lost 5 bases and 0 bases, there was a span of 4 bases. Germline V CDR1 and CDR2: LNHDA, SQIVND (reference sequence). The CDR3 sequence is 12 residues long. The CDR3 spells CASSFVNTEAFF. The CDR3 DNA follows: TGTGCCAGTAGTTTTGTGAACACTGAAGCTTTCTTT.

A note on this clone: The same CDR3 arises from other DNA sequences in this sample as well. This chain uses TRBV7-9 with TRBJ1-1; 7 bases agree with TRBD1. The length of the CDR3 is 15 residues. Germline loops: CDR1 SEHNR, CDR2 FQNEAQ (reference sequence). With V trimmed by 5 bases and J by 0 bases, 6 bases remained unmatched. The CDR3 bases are TGTGCCAGCAGCCCACCGACAGGGTTGAACACTGAAGCTTTCTTT. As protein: CASSPPTGLNTEAFF.

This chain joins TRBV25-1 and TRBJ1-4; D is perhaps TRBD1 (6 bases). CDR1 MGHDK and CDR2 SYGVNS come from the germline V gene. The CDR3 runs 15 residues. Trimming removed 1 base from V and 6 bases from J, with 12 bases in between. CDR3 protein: CASSEWKGGDEKLFF. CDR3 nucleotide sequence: TGTGCCAGCAGTGAATGGAAAGGGGGTGATGAAAAACTGTTTTTT.

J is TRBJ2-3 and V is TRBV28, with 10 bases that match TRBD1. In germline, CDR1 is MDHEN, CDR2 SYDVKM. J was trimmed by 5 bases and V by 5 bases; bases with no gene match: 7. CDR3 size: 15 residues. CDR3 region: CASSPDRGRKDTQYF. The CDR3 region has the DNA TGTGCCAGCAGTCCAGACAGGGGGCGGAAAGATACGCAGTATTTT.